The 3 T cell receptor beta chains listed next were all sequenced from one sample in a study of human thymus T cells. The repertoire was sequenced with immunoSEQ multiplex PCR; TCRdb's copy has only in-frame clones and lacks some. The sample comprises more than 70,000 clones, roughly 96% of which are singletons, and just over 0.03% rests with the top ten. Corrective heart surgery yielded the resections from which the thymus tissue came. Sequencing used thymus tissue. Every receptor here comes from a boy less than two years old with a congenital heart defect but otherwise immunologically healthy.

The chain is built from TRBV28 and TRBJ2-1; D may be TRBD2 (5 bases). The CDR3 spans 13 residues. V was pared by 3 bases and J by 15 bases, with 18 bases between. The germline CDR1 and CDR2 sequences are MDHEN and SYDVKM. The CDR3 region has the DNA TGTGCCAGCAGTTTGTCGATCGCTGGGGAGACGTTCTTC. Translation gives CASSLSIAGETFF.

The gene calls are TRBV15 and TRBJ1-2, with TRBD1 matching 9 bases. With 5 bases clipped from V and 5 bases from J, the junction kept 9 bases outside the gene matches. This CDR3 contains 15 residues. Germline V gene lookup returns CDR1 LNHNV and CDR2 YYDKDF (reference sequence). The CDR3 loop is CATSSRDRERYGYTF. CDR3 in DNA: TGTGCCACCAGCTCCCGGGACAGGGAGAGGTATGGCTACACCTTC.

The chain is built from TRBV19 and TRBJ1-1; 10 bases line up with TRBD1. Unmatched junction bases numbered 10, after V lost 3 bases and J lost 0 bases. The CDR3 consists of 18 residues. The V gene's germline CDR1 is LNHDA and CDR2 SQIVND (reference sequence). The DNA for the CDR3 is TGTGCCAGTAGTATCACCCCCGGGACAGGGGATTTGAACACTGAAGCTTTCTTT. The encoded protein is CASSITPGTGDLNTEAFF.